A selection of T cell receptor beta chains follows, all from one sample in a study of blood T cell repertoires in COVID-19. The method was immunoSEQ multiplex PCR; TCRdb's version includes in-frame clones alone and lacks a portion of them. The repertoire includes a few hundred thousand clones, roughly four fifths of them detected once, and about 2% sits in the top ten. The sample consisted of peripheral blood. These receptors came from a man aged 25 to 40 who had recovered from COVID-19. Each CDR3 is given with its conserved first and last residue. Each record gives: CDR3 DNA, CDR3 protein, D gene, J gene, clone size, V gene. The D gene is left open where the match is weak. Size is stated for part of the rows, as once, few or many counts, or as a class when the clone is expanded.

DNA: TGTGCCAGTAAGGAAGCCGGGACAGGAGTCCCGCATGAGCAGTTCTTC; CDR3: CASKEAGTGVPHEQFF; D: TRBD1; J: TRBJ2-1; size: NA; V: TRBV19
DNA: TGTGCCAGCAGTTCCTTTAGGCCAGGGACAGATACGCAGTATTTT; CDR3: CASSSFRPGTDTQYF; D: NA; J: TRBJ2-3; size: NA; V: TRBV6-5
DNA: TGTGCCAGCAGTTACTCGAGTCTTAACGAGCAGTACTTC; CDR3: CASSYSSLNEQYF; D: NA; J: TRBJ2-7; size: NA; V: TRBV6-5
DNA: TGTGCCAGCAGCGACCGGGACAGGGTCAGAGAGACCCAGTACTTC; CDR3: CASSDRDRVRETQYF; D: TRBD1; J: TRBJ2-5; size: NA; V: TRBV7-8
DNA: TGTGCCAGCAGCCCTAGAGGAGCGGGGGCCCAAGAGACCCAGTACTTC; CDR3: CASSPRGAGAQETQYF; D: TRBD2; J: TRBJ2-5; size: few; V: TRBV7-8
DNA: TGTGCCAGCAGCTTAATGACAGGGGGCGGAAGGGAGACCCAGTACTTC; CDR3: CASSLMTGGGRETQYF; D: TRBD1; J: TRBJ2-5; size: once; V: TRBV7-3
DNA: TGCGCCAGCAGCTTGGCCGGCGGGAGCAATCAGCCCCAGCATTTT; CDR3: CASSLAGGSNQPQHF; D: NA; J: TRBJ1-5; size: NA; V: TRBV5-1
DNA: TGTGCCAGCAGCGTAACAGTTAACACTGAAGCTTTCTTT; CDR3: CASSVTVNTEAFF; D: NA; J: TRBJ1-1; size: NA; V: TRBV9
DNA: TGTGCCAGCAGCCAAGATTCGTATTTCAGGGAAGAGACCCAGTACTTC; CDR3: CASSQDSYFREETQYF; D: NA; J: TRBJ2-5; size: NA; V: TRBV4-2
DNA: TGTGCCACCCGGATTCAGGACTACGAGCAGTACTTC; CDR3: CATRIQDYEQYF; D: NA; J: TRBJ2-7; size: NA; V: TRBV24-1
DNA: TGTGCCAGCAGGGGGGTGACAGGGACATATGGCTACACCTTC; CDR3: CASRGVTGTYGYTF; D: TRBD1; J: TRBJ1-2; size: NA; V: TRBV2
DNA: TGTGCCATCAGTGAATCGGGGGACAGGTCCTATGGCTACACCTTC; CDR3: CAISESGDRSYGYTF; D: TRBD1; J: TRBJ1-2; size: once; V: TRBV10-3
DNA: TGTGCCAGCAGCCAAGTGTCAAAGCAGTTCTTC; CDR3: CASSQVSKQFF; D: NA; J: TRBJ2-1; size: few; V: TRBV14
DNA: TGTGCCAGCAGCCCCCGGACCCACGGGGCTGAAGCTTTCTTT; CDR3: CASSPRTHGAEAFF; D: NA; J: TRBJ1-1; size: NA; V: TRBV6-5
DNA: TGTGCCAGCAGTATTGGGGACAGGGAGTCCGGGGAGCTGTTTTTT; CDR3: CASSIGDRESGELFF; D: TRBD1; J: TRBJ2-2; size: NA; V: TRBV6-2/TRBV6-3
DNA: TGTGCCAGCAGCTCCATGAACACTGAAGCTTTCTTT; CDR3: CASSSMNTEAFF; D: NA; J: TRBJ1-1; size: NA; V: TRBV5-4
DNA: TGTGCCAGCAGCCAAGGAATAGCGGGGGGGCACTCCAAAGAGACCCAGTACTTC; CDR3: CASSQGIAGGHSKETQYF; D: TRBD2; J: TRBJ2-5; size: NA; V: TRBV14
DNA: TGTGCCAGCAGTGAAGGCGGGGGGGCCTCCGGGGAGCTGTTTTTT; CDR3: CASSEGGGASGELFF; D: TRBD2; J: TRBJ2-2; size: many; V: TRBV6-4
DNA: TGTGCCAGCAGTCGAGGGCTGGGGTCCACCGGGGAGCTGTTTTTT; CDR3: CASSRGLGSTGELFF; D: NA; J: TRBJ2-2; size: NA; V: TRBV7-6
DNA: TGTGCCAGCAGCCTTGGGACTAGCGGGTCCGAACCAAAGTTCTTC; CDR3: CASSLGTSGSEPKFF; D: TRBD2; J: TRBJ2-1; size: once; V: TRBV3-1/TRBV3-2
DNA: TGTGCCAGCAGTTTAGTTGCAGGGTGGGACTATGGCTACACCTTC; CDR3: CASSLVAGWDYGYTF; D: NA; J: TRBJ1-2; size: NA; V: TRBV28
DNA: TGTGCCAGCAGCTTCGCGGCTAATTCACCCCTCCACTTT; CDR3: CASSFAANSPLHF; D: NA; J: TRBJ1-6; size: few; V: TRBV7-9
DNA: TGTGCCAGCAGTTATAGCGGGGGGGCCAGCAATGAGCAGTTCTTC; CDR3: CASSYSGGASNEQFF; D: TRBD2; J: TRBJ2-1; size: NA; V: TRBV5-5
DNA: TGTGCCAGCAGGTCGACAGGGGACTACGAGCAGTACTTC; CDR3: CASRSTGDYEQYF; D: TRBD1; J: TRBJ2-7; size: NA; V: TRBV5-6
DNA: TGCGCCAGCGCGCTGGGGCAGGGCACCTATGGCTACACCTTC; CDR3: CASALGQGTYGYTF; D: NA; J: TRBJ1-2; size: NA; V: TRBV5-1
DNA: TGTGCCAGCAGTCGAGTGAACACTGAAGCTTTCTTT; CDR3: CASSRVNTEAFF; D: NA; J: TRBJ1-1; size: NA; V: TRBV12-3/TRBV12-4
DNA: TGTGCCAGCAGCCGGCGGATGGATAATTCACCCCTCCACTTT; CDR3: CASSRRMDNSPLHF; D: NA; J: TRBJ1-6; size: few; V: TRBV11-2
DNA: TGCGCCAGCAGCCTAATGCCCGGGGGGATTAAAACCGGGGAGCTGTTTTTT; CDR3: CASSLMPGGIKTGELFF; D: TRBD2; J: TRBJ2-2; size: NA; V: TRBV4-1
DNA: TGTGCCAGCTCACGTGTTTCCGGACAGGCCTCTGGAAACACCATATATTTT; CDR3: CASSRVSGQASGNTIYF; D: TRBD1; J: TRBJ1-3; size: NA; V: TRBV18
DNA: TGTGCCAGCAGCTGGGCGGGGGCCAACGTCCTGACTTTC; CDR3: CASSWAGANVLTF; D: NA; J: TRBJ2-6; size: once; V: TRBV5-4
DNA: TGTGCCAGCAGCTCAGGGACAGGGCTCGGGAACTATGGCTACACCTTC; CDR3: CASSSGTGLGNYGYTF; D: TRBD1; J: TRBJ1-2; size: NA; V: TRBV5-4
DNA: TGCGCCAGCAGCCAGACGACAGGGGAAGGAAACACCATATATTTT; CDR3: CASSQTTGEGNTIYF; D: TRBD1; J: TRBJ1-3; size: NA; V: TRBV4-1
DNA: TGTGCCAGCAGCCAAGTTGTAGATGGCACAGATACGCAGTATTTT; CDR3: CASSQVVDGTDTQYF; D: NA; J: TRBJ2-3; size: NA; V: TRBV3-1/TRBV3-2
DNA: TGTGCCAGCAGTTTCCGCGGGGGGGGGCCGGATACGCAGTATTTT; CDR3: CASSFRGGGPDTQYF; D: TRBD2; J: TRBJ2-3; size: NA; V: TRBV27
DNA: TGTGCCAGCAGGGGCAGGGACTCCTACGAGCAGTACTTC; CDR3: CASRGRDSYEQYF; D: NA; J: TRBJ2-7; size: NA; V: TRBV6-6
DNA: TGCAGCGTTCGACAGGGAACCTACGAGCAGTACTTC; CDR3: CSVRQGTYEQYF; D: TRBD1; J: TRBJ2-7; size: NA; V: TRBV29-1
DNA: TGTGCCAGCAGCCAAGAATCCCCTGGCGGGGGGGCACACGAGCAGTACTTC; CDR3: CASSQESPGGGAHEQYF; D: TRBD2; J: TRBJ2-7; size: NA; V: TRBV4-2
DNA: TGTGCCAGCAGCTTTTACGCAGGGGGCTCCCACGAGCAGTACTTC; CDR3: CASSFYAGGSHEQYF; D: TRBD1; J: TRBJ2-7; size: once; V: TRBV5-6
DNA: TGCGCCAGCAGCGCCGGGACTAGCGGGGTTAGTGAGCAGTACTTC; CDR3: CASSAGTSGVSEQYF; D: TRBD2; J: TRBJ2-7; size: once; V: TRBV5-1
DNA: TGTGCCAGCAGTTTATGGGGCTCTGAAGCTTTCTTT; CDR3: CASSLWGSEAFF; D: NA; J: TRBJ1-1; size: NA; V: TRBV12-3/TRBV12-4
DNA: TGTGCCAGCAGCTCCCTGTCTGAAGCTTTCTTT; CDR3: CASSSLSEAFF; D: NA; J: TRBJ1-1; size: once; V: TRBV27
DNA: TGCGCCAGCACCAAAAGAGGACACTGGTACAATCAGCCCCAGCATTTT; CDR3: CASTKRGHWYNQPQHF; D: NA; J: TRBJ1-5; size: NA; V: TRBV10-1
DNA: TGTGCCAGCAGCCTCCAAACAGGGGGCAACTACGAGCAGTACTTC; CDR3: CASSLQTGGNYEQYF; D: TRBD1; J: TRBJ2-7; size: many; V: TRBV11-2
DNA: TGTGCCAGCACCGGGGGGAACACCATATATTTT; CDR3: CASTGGNTIYF; D: NA; J: TRBJ1-3; size: once; V: TRBV3-1/TRBV3-2
DNA: TGTGCCAGCAGCTTAGCTGACAGGGCTGGCTACACCTTC; CDR3: CASSLADRAGYTF; D: TRBD1; J: TRBJ1-2; size: NA; V: TRBV7-8
DNA: TGCGCCAGCAGCTTGGCCCCTAGCGGCAATGCCTACGAGCAGTACTTC; CDR3: CASSLAPSGNAYEQYF; D: TRBD2; J: TRBJ2-7; size: NA; V: TRBV5-1
DNA: TGTGCCAGCAGCATCCGGGGTACTAATGAAAAACTGTTTTTT; CDR3: CASSIRGTNEKLFF; D: NA; J: TRBJ1-4; size: once; V: TRBV27
DNA: TGCGCCAGCAGCTTGGATGCAGGGTGGGACTTCTACGAGCAGTACTTC; CDR3: CASSLDAGWDFYEQYF; D: NA; J: TRBJ2-7; size: NA; V: TRBV5-1
DNA: TGCGCCAGCAGCTTACGGACTGAGAATGAAAAACTGTTTTTT; CDR3: CASSLRTENEKLFF; D: NA; J: TRBJ1-4; size: NA; V: TRBV5-1
DNA: TGTGCCAGCTCACCAAGGACAGGGGGCGGAGAGACCCAGTACTTC; CDR3: CASSPRTGGGETQYF; D: TRBD1; J: TRBJ2-5; size: NA; V: TRBV18
DNA: TGTGCCACCACCGGACTAGCGGGGGTAGGCCAGTACTTC; CDR3: CATTGLAGVGQYF; D: TRBD2; J: TRBJ2-5; size: few; V: TRBV2
DNA: TGTGCCAGCAGTTTAAGGCAGGGCGTTAAAGGGACTGAAGCTTTCTTT; CDR3: CASSLRQGVKGTEAFF; D: NA; J: TRBJ1-1; size: NA; V: TRBV28
DNA: TGTGCCGGCGGTGGGAGCTCCTACGAGCAGTACTTC; CDR3: CAGGGSSYEQYF; D: NA; J: TRBJ2-7; size: once; V: TRBV12-3/TRBV12-4